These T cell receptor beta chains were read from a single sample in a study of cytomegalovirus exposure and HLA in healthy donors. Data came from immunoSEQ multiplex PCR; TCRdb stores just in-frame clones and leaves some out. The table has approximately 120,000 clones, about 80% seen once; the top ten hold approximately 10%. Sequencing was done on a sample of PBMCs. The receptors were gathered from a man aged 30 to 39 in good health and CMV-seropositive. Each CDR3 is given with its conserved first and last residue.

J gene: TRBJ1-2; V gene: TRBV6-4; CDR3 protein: CASSVDRSGAGYTF
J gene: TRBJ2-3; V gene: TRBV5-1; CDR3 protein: CASSPLQGRDTQYF
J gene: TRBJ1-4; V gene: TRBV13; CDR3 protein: CASSLRQGGEKLFF
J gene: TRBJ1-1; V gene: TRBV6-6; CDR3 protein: CASSSHRGSGTEAFF
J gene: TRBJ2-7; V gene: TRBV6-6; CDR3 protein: CASSYDAGGLYEQYF
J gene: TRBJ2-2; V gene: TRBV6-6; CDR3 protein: CASSSSAGELFF
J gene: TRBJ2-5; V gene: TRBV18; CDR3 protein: CASSSPGSLPGLGETQYF
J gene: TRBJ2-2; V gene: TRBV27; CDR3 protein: CASSSRTGGAWGTGELFF
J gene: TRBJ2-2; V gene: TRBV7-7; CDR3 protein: CASSSRQGAAGELFF
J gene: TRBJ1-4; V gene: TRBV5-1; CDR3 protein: CASSDPGTGVDEKLFF
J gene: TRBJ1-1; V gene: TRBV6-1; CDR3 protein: CASTRSLGLEAFF
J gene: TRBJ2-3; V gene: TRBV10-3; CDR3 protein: CAISASSGSTDTQYF
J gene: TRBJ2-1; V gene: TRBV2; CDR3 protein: CASSITVPYNEQFF
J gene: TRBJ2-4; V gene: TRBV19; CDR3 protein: CASSKGVGNIQYF
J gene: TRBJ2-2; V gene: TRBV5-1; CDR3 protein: CASSLVSGVPGGELFF
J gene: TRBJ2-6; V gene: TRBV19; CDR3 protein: CASSTRRLAGDNSGANVLTF
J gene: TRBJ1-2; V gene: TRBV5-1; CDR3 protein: CASSPSRDSNYGYTF
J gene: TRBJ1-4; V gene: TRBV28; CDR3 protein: CASRRTDDEKLFF
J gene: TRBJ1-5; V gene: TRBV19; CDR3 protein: CASSIGRGGQPQHF
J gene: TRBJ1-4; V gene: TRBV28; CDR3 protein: CASSQRQTNEKLFF
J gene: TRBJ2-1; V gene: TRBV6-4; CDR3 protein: CASSATGAFYNEQFF
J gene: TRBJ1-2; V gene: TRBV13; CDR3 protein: CASSGREGYGYTF
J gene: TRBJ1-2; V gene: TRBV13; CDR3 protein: CASSLQGQINYGYTF
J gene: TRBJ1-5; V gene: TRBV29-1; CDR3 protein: CSVETGDNQPQHF
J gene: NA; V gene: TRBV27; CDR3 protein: CASSSRYEQYF
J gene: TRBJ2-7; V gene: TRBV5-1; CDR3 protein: CASSLGDSAYKQYF
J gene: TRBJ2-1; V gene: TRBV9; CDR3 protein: CASSVGSGGNEQFF